The clone carrying this T cell receptor beta chain was seen only a few times. Its specificity is not known. This specimen comes from a study of metastatic and nonmetastatic thyroid tumors. On the study more broadly: The comparison covered peripheral blood and tumor or nodule tissue in malignant and benign thyroid patients.

TCRdb reanalyzed the PCR reads via MiXCR. Among around 45,000 clones listed, under 4% were seen once. All patients were untreated before thyroid surgery. This CDR3 is built from 13 residues. The V end lost 1 base, the J end lost 7 bases, and 11 bases lay between the germline ends. Per germline, CDR1 MNHEY and CDR2 SVGAGI. Study conclusions and caveats: Relative to benign nodules, malignant thyroid tumors were reportedly characterized by significantly elevated TCR beta diversity in blood and tumor.

The V call is TRBV6-5, the J call TRBJ2-7, with a weak D call TRBD1 (5 bases). Sequences were obtained from blood. The TCR was taken from a female donor with papillary thyroid cancer or a benign thyroid nodule (not recorded which). Some clones in this sample may be carry-over from other donors' samples. For the CDR3, the DNA is TGTGCCAGCAGTTACTATGGGGCAGGGGAGCAGTACTTC. Its translation: CASSYYGAGEQYF.